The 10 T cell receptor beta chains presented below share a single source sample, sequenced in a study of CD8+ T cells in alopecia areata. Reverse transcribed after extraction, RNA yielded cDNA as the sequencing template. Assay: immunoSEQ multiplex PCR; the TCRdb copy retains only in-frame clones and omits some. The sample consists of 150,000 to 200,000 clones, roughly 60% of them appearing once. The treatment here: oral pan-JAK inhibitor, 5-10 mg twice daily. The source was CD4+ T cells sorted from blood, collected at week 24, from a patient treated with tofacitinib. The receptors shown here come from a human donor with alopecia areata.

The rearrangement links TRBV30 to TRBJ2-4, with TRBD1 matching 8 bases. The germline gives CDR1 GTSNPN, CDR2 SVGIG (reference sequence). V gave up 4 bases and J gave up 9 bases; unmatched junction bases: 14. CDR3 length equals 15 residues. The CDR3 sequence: CAWTRPQGTGGIQYF. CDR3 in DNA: TGTGCCTGGACCCGGCCACAGGGTACAGGGGGCATTCAGTACTTC.

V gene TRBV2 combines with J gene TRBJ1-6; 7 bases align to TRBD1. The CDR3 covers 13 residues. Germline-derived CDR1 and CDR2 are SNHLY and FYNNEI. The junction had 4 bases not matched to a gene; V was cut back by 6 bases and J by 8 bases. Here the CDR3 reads CASRDRVYSPLHF. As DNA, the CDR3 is TGTGCCAGCAGAGACAGGGTGTATTCACCCCTCCACTTT.

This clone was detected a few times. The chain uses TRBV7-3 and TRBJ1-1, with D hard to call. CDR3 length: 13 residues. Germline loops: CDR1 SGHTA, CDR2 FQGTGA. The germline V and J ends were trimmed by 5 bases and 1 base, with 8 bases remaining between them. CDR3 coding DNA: TGTGCCAGCAGCCGCCTCAGGAACACTGAAGCTTTCTTT. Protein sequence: CASSRLRNTEAFF.

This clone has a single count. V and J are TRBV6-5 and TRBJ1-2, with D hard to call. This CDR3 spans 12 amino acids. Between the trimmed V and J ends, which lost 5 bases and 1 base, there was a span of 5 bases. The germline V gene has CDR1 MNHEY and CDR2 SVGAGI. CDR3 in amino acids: CASSHSNYGYTF. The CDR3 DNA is TGTGCCAGCAGTCACAGTAACTATGGCTACACCTTC.

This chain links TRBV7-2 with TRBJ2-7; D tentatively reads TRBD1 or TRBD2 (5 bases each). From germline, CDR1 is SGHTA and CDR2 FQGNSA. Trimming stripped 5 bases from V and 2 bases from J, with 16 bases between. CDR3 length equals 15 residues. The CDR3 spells CASSQGRSGTYEQYF. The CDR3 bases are TGTGCCAGCAGCCAGGGACGGTCAGGGACCTACGAGCAGTACTTC.

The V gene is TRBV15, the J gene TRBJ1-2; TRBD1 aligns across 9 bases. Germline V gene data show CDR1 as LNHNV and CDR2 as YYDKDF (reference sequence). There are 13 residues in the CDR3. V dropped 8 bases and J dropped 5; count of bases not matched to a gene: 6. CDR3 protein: CATGQGLEYGYTF. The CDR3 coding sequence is TGTGCCACCGGACAGGGGTTGGAGTATGGCTACACCTTC.

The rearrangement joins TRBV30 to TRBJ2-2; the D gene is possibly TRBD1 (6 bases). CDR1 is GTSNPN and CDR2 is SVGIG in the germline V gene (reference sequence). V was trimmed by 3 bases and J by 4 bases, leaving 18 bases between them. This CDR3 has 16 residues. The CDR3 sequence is CAWRTQGQLGTGELFF. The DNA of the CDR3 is TGTGCCTGGAGGACTCAGGGGCAGTTGGGCACCGGGGAGCTGTTTTTT.

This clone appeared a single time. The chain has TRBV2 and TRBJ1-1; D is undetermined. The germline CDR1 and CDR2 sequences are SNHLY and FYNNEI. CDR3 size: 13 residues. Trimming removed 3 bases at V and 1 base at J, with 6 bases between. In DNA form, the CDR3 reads TGTGCCAGCAGTGAGTCGGGGAACACTGAAGCTTTCTTT. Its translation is CASSESGNTEAFF. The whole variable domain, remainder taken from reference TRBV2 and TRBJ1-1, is EPEVTQTPSHQVTQMGQEVILRCVPISNHLYFYWYRQILGQKVEFLVSFYNNEISEKSEIFDDQFSVERPDGSNFTLKIRSTKLEDSAMYFCASSESGNTEAFFGQGTRLTVV.

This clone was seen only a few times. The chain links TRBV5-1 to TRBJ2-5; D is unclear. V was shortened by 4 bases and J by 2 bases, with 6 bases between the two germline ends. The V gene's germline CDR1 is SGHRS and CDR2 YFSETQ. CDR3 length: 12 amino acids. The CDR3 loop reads CASSQRQETQYF. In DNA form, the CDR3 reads TGCGCCAGCAGCCAAAGACAAGAGACCCAGTACTTC.

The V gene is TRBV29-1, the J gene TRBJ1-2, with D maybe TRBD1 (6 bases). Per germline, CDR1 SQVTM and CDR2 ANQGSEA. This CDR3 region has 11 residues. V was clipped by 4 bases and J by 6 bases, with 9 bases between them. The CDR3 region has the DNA TGCAGCGTTGGGGCAGGGGATGGCTACACCTTC. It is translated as CSVGAGDGYTF.